This TCR beta chain originates from a study of cytomegalovirus exposure and HLA in healthy donors. Findings and caveats of the study: Confirmation in vitro established that a few CMV-associated chains were specific for CMV antigens.

The PCR used 60 Vbeta and 13 Jbeta primers. The protocol was immunoSEQ multiplex PCR, while the TCRdb copy is restricted to in-frame clones and leaves out a portion. Across 40,000 or so clones, the top ten clones capture just under 4% of the sample. Remarks on this clone: The antigen remains unidentified.

The CDR3 loop spans 18 amino acids. V lost 2 bases, J lost 5 bases, and 15 bases stayed unmatched. CDR1 is MNHEY and CDR2 is SMNVEV in the germline V gene (reference sequence). The rearrangement joins TRBV27 to TRBJ1-5, with TRBD1 matching over 7 bases. The source material was PBMCs. This sequence originates from a male donor in good health and CMV-seronegative. The CDR3: CASSLRVPRDRGYQPQHF. The CDR3 region has the DNA TGTGCCAGCAGTTTAAGGGTCCCCCGGGACAGAGGTTATCAGCCCCAGCATTTT.